This passage covers 16 T cell receptor beta chains from one sample sequenced in a study of shared clonotypes between healthy human individuals. Profiled with immunoSEQ multiplex PCR; TCRdb holds only in-frame clones, not every one. The top ten hold approximately 0.41% of the sample, which has about 2.3 million clones, 85% to 95% seen once. Sequencing was performed on naive CD4+ T cells from PBMCs. This sample's subset: CD45RA+ positively selected. The receptors come from a man between 18 and 35 years old in good health. Some clones in this sample may be carry-over from other donors' samples.

The rearrangement links TRBV28 to TRBJ2-2, with 9 bases matching TRBD1. V dropped 6 bases and J dropped 4; count of bases not matched to a gene: 6. Germline lookup yields CDR1 MDHEN and CDR2 SYDVKM. The CDR3 has 15 amino acids. The CDR3 loop is CASSQRDRATGELFF. DNA of the CDR3: TGTGCCAGCAGCCAACGGGACAGGGCCACCGGGGAGCTGTTTTTT.

V and J are TRBV10-2 and TRBJ2-7, with 15 nucleotides matching TRBD2. The CDR3 consists of 18 residues. Per germline, CDR1 WSHSY and CDR2 SAAADI. The V and J ends lost 5 bases and 1 base, in that order; junction bases with no gene match: 9. The CDR3 nucleotides are TGCGCCAGCAGTCCCAGGACTAGCGGGAGGGGAACATCCTACGAGCAGTACTTC. Residues: CASSPRTSGRGTSYEQYF.

This sequence joins TRBV9 and TRBJ2-3; no firm D call. In germline, CDR1 is SGDLS, CDR2 YYNGEE. The length of the CDR3 is 13 residues. V was clipped by 0 bases and J by 5 bases, with 7 bases between them. CDR3 sequence: CASSVDEKDTQYF. CDR3 coding DNA: TGTGCCAGCAGCGTAGATGAGAAAGATACGCAGTATTTT.

The chain carries TRBV19 and TRBJ2-2; the D gene is possibly TRBD1 (5 bases). CDR1 and CDR2 (germline): LNHDA, SQIVND (reference sequence). This CDR3 has 14 residues. V was pared by 4 bases and J by 8 bases, with 14 bases between. DNA for the CDR3: TGTGCCAGTAGTAGACACCAGGGTCCAGGGGAGCTGTTTTTT. Translating it yields CASSRHQGPGELFF.

This chain joins TRBV4-2 and TRBJ2-3, with 9 bases that match TRBD1. Germline CDR1 is LGHNA and CDR2 is YNFKEQ. The CDR3 loop spans 17 amino acids. The V segment lost 4 bases and the J segment 0 bases; nucleotides outside the gene matches: 8. CDR3 DNA: TGTGCCAGCAGCCTCATAGGGGGACAGGGAAGCACAGATACGCAGTATTTT. The encoded protein is CASSLIGGQGSTDTQYF.

This clone was seen a few times. The CDR3 DNA reads as TGTGCCAGCACCGCCACTAACTATGGCTACACCTTC. It specifies CASTATNYGYTF. The V gene is TRBV28, the J gene TRBJ1-2; no clear D gene. CDR3 length: 12 amino acids. CDR1 and CDR2 from the germline V gene are MDHEN and SYDVKM. V dropped 7 bases and J dropped 0 bases, with 6 bases sitting between them.

The chain joins TRBV19 to TRBJ1-2; a weak D match, TRBD1 (6 bases). The V end was cut by 6 bases, the J end by 3 bases, with 14 bases between. The CDR3 consists of 14 residues. Looked up from germline, CDR1 is LNHDA and CDR2 is SQIVND (reference sequence). This CDR3 reads CASSLGTPDYGYTF. The CDR3 coding sequence is TGTGCCAGTAGCCTCGGGACACCCGACTATGGCTACACCTTC.

This chain links TRBV5-1 with TRBJ2-7; 7 bases fit TRBD1. CDR1 is SGHRS, CDR2 YFSETQ, per germline. V gave up 4 bases and J gave up 0 bases; unmatched junction bases: 7. The CDR3 extends over 15 amino acids. In DNA form, the CDR3 reads TGCGCCAGCAGCCCGGTGGGACAGACCTCCTACGAGCAGTACTTC. Residues: CASSPVGQTSYEQYF.

The chain couples TRBV2 to TRBJ2-2; D possibly matches TRBD1 or TRBD2 (6 bases each). The CDR3 extends over 15 amino acids. V dropped 5 bases and J dropped 5 bases, with 15 bases sitting between them. The germline CDR1 and CDR2 sequences are SNHLY and FYNNEI. CDR3: CASSLLPGATGELFF. The CDR3 bases are TGTGCCAGCAGTCTATTACCGGGGGCGACCGGGGAGCTGTTTTTT.

The chain has TRBV6-5 and TRBJ2-1, with D hard to call. CDR1 MNHEY and CDR2 SVGAGI come from the germline V gene. Trimming left V 5 bases short and J 13 bases short, with 15 bases between. The CDR3 totals 12 residues. CDR3 bases: TGTGCCAGCAGTCCTCCGGCCCAAAGACAGTTCTTC. Translated, it gives CASSPPAQRQFF.

The chain combines TRBV6-1 with TRBJ1-2; no clear D. Trimming cost V 4 bases and J 4 bases, with 13 bases left between them. The CDR3 is 14 residues long. Germline values: CDR1 MNHNS, CDR2 SASEGT. The CDR3 nucleotides are TGTGCCAGCAGTGTCCGGCGGGAAATCTATGGCTACACCTTC. Residues: CASSVRREIYGYTF.

In its sample, this clone was seen a few times. V and J are TRBV18 and TRBJ1-2; 9 nucleotides match TRBD1. Germline V CDR1 and CDR2: KGHSH, LQKENI. This CDR3 region has 15 residues. The trim removed 5 bases at V and 7 bases at J, leaving 11 bases unmatched. For the CDR3, the DNA is TGTGCCAGCTCAAGCCGGGACAGGGAATTTGGTGGCTACACCTTC. Translated: CASSSRDREFGGYTF.

Comment on this clone: Additional DNA sequences in this sample encode the identical CDR3. The chain combines TRBV5-1 with TRBJ2-1, with 11 bases lining up with TRBD2. From germline, CDR1 is SGHRS and CDR2 YFSETQ. The length of the CDR3 is 16 residues. V lost 0 bases to trimming and J lost 10 bases; unmatched junction nucleotides: 9. The CDR3 nucleotides are TGCGCCAGCAGCTTGGGGGGGACTAGCGGAATTTACGAGCAGTTCTTC. Its protein product is CASSLGGTSGIYEQFF. Complete variable domain (other parts from reference TRBV5-1 and TRBJ2-1): KAGVTQTPRYLIKTRGQQVTLSCSPISGHRSVSWYQQTPGQGLQFLFEYFSETQRNKGNFPGRFSGRQFSNSRSEMNVSTLELGDSALYLCASSLGGTSGIYEQFFGPGTRLTVL.

The V call is TRBV2, the J call TRBJ2-3; possibly TRBD2 for D (6 bases). Germline CDR1 SNHLY, CDR2 FYNNEI. This CDR3 is built from 15 residues. Trimming took 6 bases from V and 3 from J, leaving 16 bases between them. CDR3 region: CASSRTVRGTDTQYF. The CDR3 region has the DNA TGTGCCAGCAGCAGAACCGTGCGGGGAACAGATACGCAGTATTTT.

The V call is TRBV11-2, the J call TRBJ2-2; possible D gene TRBD1, 5 bases. The CDR3 is 16 residues long. Deletions cut 5 bases from V and 0 bases from J, with 13 bases between. Germline V gene data show CDR1 as SGHAT and CDR2 as FQNNGV. The CDR3 region has the DNA TGTGCCAGCAGCGTGAAGGGGCAGACGAACACCGGGGAGCTGTTTTTT. This codes for CASSVKGQTNTGELFF.

The V call is TRBV7-8, the J call TRBJ2-7; possibly TRBD1 or TRBD2 for D (7 bases each). Germline CDR1 reads SGHVS; CDR2 reads FQNEAQ. The CDR3 loop spans 16 amino acids. V lost 2 bases and J lost 6, with 20 bases in between. Written as DNA, the CDR3 is TGTGCCAGCAGCTTAAGGGCGCGGCAGGGGGGGAGCGAGCAGTACTTC. Translated, it gives CASSLRARQGGSEQYF.